The 6 T cell receptor beta chains below were found in one sample sequenced in a study of blood T cell repertoires in COVID-19. The method was immunoSEQ multiplex PCR; TCRdb's version includes in-frame clones alone and lacks a portion of them. Among 200,000 to 300,000 clones, around nine tenths were seen once, and the ten largest hold more than 3.5%. Sequencing was performed on PBMCs or T cells enriched from blood (not recorded which). All receptors come from a woman in her twenties or thirties who had recovered from COVID-19.

The rearrangement links TRBV7-9 to TRBJ2-5; D might be TRBD2 (7 bases). Germline loops: CDR1 SEHNR, CDR2 FQNEAQ (reference sequence). V lost 5 bases and J lost 2, with 12 bases in between. This CDR3 is built from 14 residues. The CDR3 DNA follows: TGTGCCAGCAGCCCGGGGGGCTTACAAGAGACCCAGTACTTC. Protein sequence: CASSPGGLQETQYF.

This chain connects TRBV27 to TRBJ1-6, with D hard to call. CDR1 and CDR2 from the germline V gene are MNHEY and SMNVEV (reference sequence). The CDR3 has 16 amino acids. V was trimmed by 8 bases and J by 7 bases, leaving 21 bases between them. In DNA, the CDR3 is TGTGCCAGCGGGAGTTGGGGAGAGCTATTAAATTCACCCCTCCACTTT. As protein: CASGSWGELLNSPLHF.

V and J are TRBV7-9 and TRBJ2-5; tentative D call: TRBD1 (5 bases). V lost 1 base and J 4 bases, leaving 13 bases between the germline ends. The CDR3 is made up of 15 amino acids. Looked up from germline, CDR1 is SEHNR and CDR2 is FQNEAQ (reference sequence). The CDR3 DNA follows: TGTGCCAGCAGCTTAGGTTCAGGGTTTCGAGAGACCCAGTACTTC. It specifies CASSLGSGFRETQYF.

V usage is TRBV5-1 and J usage is TRBJ1-1, with D possibly TRBD1 on 5 matching bases. V gave up 0 bases and J gave up 4 bases, with 13 bases separating them. The length of the CDR3 is 15 residues. The germline V gene encodes CDR1 SGHRS and CDR2 YFSETQ. The CDR3 DNA follows: TGCGCCAGCAGCTTGGCCACCGGGGGGGGCACTGAAGCTTTCTTT. Translating gives CASSLATGGGTEAFF. Full variable domain (remainder filled in from reference TRBV5-1 and TRBJ1-1): KAGVTQTPRYLIKTRGQQVTLSCSPISGHRSVSWYQQTPGQGLQFLFEYFSETQRNKGNFPGRFSGRQFSNSRSEMNVSTLELGDSALYLCASSLATGGGTEAFFGQGTRLTVV.

J is TRBJ2-7 and V is TRBV7-9, with D perhaps TRBD2 (6 bases). There are 14 residues in the CDR3. V was trimmed by 4 bases and J by 4 bases, leaving 14 bases between them. Germline-derived CDR1 and CDR2 are SEHNR and FQNEAQ (reference sequence). CDR3 region: CASSSPPGAYEQYF. In DNA form, the CDR3 reads TGTGCCAGCAGCTCCCCCCCGGGAGCATACGAGCAGTACTTC.

The chain carries TRBV18 and TRBJ2-1; D is unresolved. The ends were cut back, 6 bases at V and 5 bases at J, with 5 bases in the middle. The CDR3 totals 11 residues. Germline V CDR1 and CDR2: KGHSH, LQKENI. The chain's CDR3 is CASSVNNEQFF. CDR3 nucleotides: TGTGCCAGCTCCGTAAACAATGAGCAGTTCTTC.